The 12 T cell receptor beta chains presented below share a single source sample, sequenced in a study of shared clonotypes between healthy human individuals. Profiled with immunoSEQ multiplex PCR; TCRdb holds only in-frame clones, not every one. This sample has approximately 100,000 clones, with 67% found just once. Sequencing input: memory CD8+ T cells sorted from blood. Regarding subset: CD45RO+ cells pooled with CCR7-negative TemRA cells. These receptors originate from a young man in good health.

J is TRBJ2-1 and V is TRBV29-1; TRBD2 is a possible D gene (5 bases). The germline V gene encodes CDR1 SQVTM and CDR2 ANQGSEA. This CDR3 spans 14 amino acids. V dropped 4 bases and J dropped 0 bases, with 10 bases sitting between them. The CDR3, as DNA: TGCAGCGTTGCGGGGTTAAGCTCCTACAATGAGCAGTTCTTC. Its translation is CSVAGLSSYNEQFF.

The genes are TRBV11-3 and TRBJ2-7; TRBD2 agrees at 9 bases. Per germline, CDR1 SGHNT and CDR2 YENEEA. V was pared by 3 bases and J by 4 bases, with 7 bases of the junction left unmatched. The CDR3 is made up of 15 amino acids. CDR3 amino acids: CASSLSGSGGYEQYF. For the CDR3, the DNA is TGTGCCAGCAGCTTGTCGGGTAGCGGGGGATACGAGCAGTACTTC.

The chain uses TRBV29-1 and TRBJ2-1; 10 positions match TRBD2. The V gene's germline CDR1 is SQVTM and CDR2 ANQGSEA. This CDR3 comprises 13 residues. The V gene end was trimmed by 4 bases and the J gene end by 5 bases; junction bases not matched to a gene: 2. CDR3 nucleotides: TGCAGCGTTGGGACTAGCGGTAACAATGAGCAGTTCTTC. Residues: CSVGTSGNNEQFF.

Concerning this clone: This may be a read error: a much more frequent sequence differs by one nucleotide. The same CDR3 can be traced to other DNA sequences in this sample. The J gene is TRBJ1-2, the V gene TRBV5-6; 10 bases are a match to TRBD1. The ends lost 4 bases at V and 10 bases at J; junction bases unmatched: 4. CDR1 and CDR2 from the germline V gene are SGHDT and YYEEEE. The CDR3 spans 12 residues. CDR3 sequence (DNA): TGTGCCAGCAGCCTGGGGACAGGGGTCTACACCTTC. Encoded protein: CASSLGTGVYTF.

The rearrangement uses TRBV29-1 and TRBJ1-2; D uncertain. Germline CDR1 SQVTM, CDR2 ANQGSEA. The V gene lost 7 bases and the J gene lost 4 bases, with 10 bases spanning the gap. CDR3 length equals 11 residues. This chain's CDR3 is CSASTFYGYTF. CDR3 DNA sequence: TGCAGCGCTTCGACTTTCTATGGCTACACCTTC.

The rearrangement uses TRBV5-6 and TRBJ2-7; D not resolved. The germline gives CDR1 SGHDT, CDR2 YYEEEE. CDR3 length equals 13 residues. V lost 4 bases and J 4 bases, leaving 12 bases between the germline ends. The CDR3: CASSQLTFYEQYF. The CDR3 DNA sequence: TGTGCCAGCAGCCAATTGACCTTTTACGAGCAGTACTTC.

The chain uses TRBV20-1 and TRBJ2-1; no definite D call. In germline, CDR1 is DFQATT, CDR2 SNEGSKA (reference sequence). V lost 6 bases to trimming and J lost 10 bases, with 10 bases between them. This CDR3 region has 10 residues. The chain's CDR3 is CSAPKEEQFF. CDR3 nucleotide sequence: TGCAGTGCCCCAAAGGAGGAGCAGTTCTTC.

The CDR3 sequence is CASRRASGSHEQYF. CDR3 nucleotide sequence: TGTGCCAGCAGGAGGGCTAGCGGGAGTCATGAGCAGTACTTC. This rearrangement joins TRBV27 to TRBJ2-7, with 10 bases lining up with TRBD2. CDR3 length: 14 amino acids. J gave up 7 bases and V 6 bases, and 9 bases lay outside the gene matches. Germline loops: CDR1 MNHEY, CDR2 SMNVEV (reference sequence).

This clone was seen just once. The chain has TRBV7-6 and TRBJ2-7, with D perhaps TRBD1 (6 bases). CDR1 is SGHVS and CDR2 is FNYEAQ in the germline V gene. The CDR3 is made up of 15 amino acids. V dropped 1 base and J dropped 1 base, with 11 bases sitting between them. CDR3 coding DNA: TGTGCCAGCAGCTTAGGCCCGACAGGTTCCTACGAGCAGTACTTC. Translated: CASSLGPTGSYEQYF.

This sequence joins TRBV7-9 and TRBJ2-7; 9 bases align to TRBD1. Germline V gives CDR1 SEHNR, CDR2 FQNEAQ (reference sequence). CDR3 length: 15 residues. The V gene end was trimmed by 3 bases and the J gene end by 4 bases; junction bases not matched to a gene: 7. This CDR3 reads CASSLGQGKTYEQYF. The CDR3 DNA is TGTGCCAGCAGCTTGGGACAGGGTAAAACTTACGAGCAGTACTTC.

The chain has TRBV25-1 and TRBJ2-7; maybe TRBD1 (6 bases). V dropped 7 bases and J dropped 3 bases, with 13 bases sitting between them. This CDR3 spans 13 amino acids. Looked up from germline, CDR1 is MGHDK and CDR2 is SYGVNS. The CDR3 DNA reads as TGTGCCAGCAAGGATCAGGGGAGCTACGAGCAGTACTTC. As protein: CASKDQGSYEQYF.

J is TRBJ1-1 and V is TRBV4-1; 7 bases match TRBD1. Looked up from germline, CDR1 is MGHRA and CDR2 is YSYEKL. CDR3 length: 17 residues. V shed 0 bases and J 0 bases; nucleotides not matched to a gene: 7. In DNA, the CDR3 is TGCGCCAGCAGCCAAGATGAGCAGGGGGGGATGAACACTGAAGCTTTCTTT. Protein product: CASSQDEQGGMNTEAFF.